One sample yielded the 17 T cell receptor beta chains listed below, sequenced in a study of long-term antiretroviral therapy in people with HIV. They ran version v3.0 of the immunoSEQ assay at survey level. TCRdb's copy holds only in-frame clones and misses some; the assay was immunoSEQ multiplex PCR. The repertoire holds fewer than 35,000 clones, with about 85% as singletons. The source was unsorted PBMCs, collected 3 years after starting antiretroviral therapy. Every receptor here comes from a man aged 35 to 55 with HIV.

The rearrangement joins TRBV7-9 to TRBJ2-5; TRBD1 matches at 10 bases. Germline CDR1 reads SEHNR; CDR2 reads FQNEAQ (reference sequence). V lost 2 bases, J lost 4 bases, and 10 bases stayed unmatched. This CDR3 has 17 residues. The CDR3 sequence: CASSLFGDRGLRETQYF. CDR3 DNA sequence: TGTGCCAGCAGCTTATTTGGGGACAGGGGCTTAAGAGAGACCCAGTACTTC.

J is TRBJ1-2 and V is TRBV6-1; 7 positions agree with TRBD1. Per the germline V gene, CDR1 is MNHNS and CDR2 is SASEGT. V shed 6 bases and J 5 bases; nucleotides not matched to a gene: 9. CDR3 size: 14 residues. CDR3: CASRDIPGGYGYTF. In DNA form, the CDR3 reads TGTGCCAGCAGGGATATTCCAGGGGGGTATGGCTACACCTTC.

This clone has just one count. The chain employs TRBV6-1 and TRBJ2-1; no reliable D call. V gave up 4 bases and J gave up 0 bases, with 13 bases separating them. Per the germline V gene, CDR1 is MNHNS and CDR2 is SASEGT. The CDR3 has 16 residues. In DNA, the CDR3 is TGTGCCAGCAGTGTTCAGGCGCCCAGCTCCTACAATGAGCAGTTCTTC. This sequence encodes CASSVQAPSSYNEQFF.

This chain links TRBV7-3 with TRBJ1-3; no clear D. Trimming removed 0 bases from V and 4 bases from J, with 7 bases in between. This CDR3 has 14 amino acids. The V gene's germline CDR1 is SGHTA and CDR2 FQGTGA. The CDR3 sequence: CASSLTPTGNTIYF. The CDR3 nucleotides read TGTGCCAGCAGCTTAACCCCGACGGGAAACACCATATATTTT.

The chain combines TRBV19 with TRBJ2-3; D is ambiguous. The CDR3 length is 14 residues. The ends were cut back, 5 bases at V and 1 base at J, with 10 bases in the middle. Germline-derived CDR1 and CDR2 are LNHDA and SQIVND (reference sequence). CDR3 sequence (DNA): TGTGCCAGTAGTGTTAAGCGAGGCACAGATACGCAGTATTTT. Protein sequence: CASSVKRGTDTQYF.

The CDR3 region is CASSLSANSNQPQHF. CDR3 nucleotide sequence: TGTGCCAGCAGCTTATCGGCGAATAGCAATCAGCCCCAGCATTTT. The J gene is TRBJ1-5, the V gene TRBV7-8; D gene ambiguous. This CDR3 has 15 residues. Germline-derived CDR1 and CDR2 are SGHVS and FQNEAQ. Trimming shortened V by 2 bases and J by 0 bases, and 8 bases separated the two germline ends.

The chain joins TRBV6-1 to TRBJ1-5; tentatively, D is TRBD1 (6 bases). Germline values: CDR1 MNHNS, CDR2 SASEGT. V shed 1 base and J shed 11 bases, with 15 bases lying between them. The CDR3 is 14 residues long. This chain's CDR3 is CASSEGGLFRTQHF. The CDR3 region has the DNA TGTGCCAGCAGTGAAGGGGGGCTATTCAGGACCCAGCATTTT.

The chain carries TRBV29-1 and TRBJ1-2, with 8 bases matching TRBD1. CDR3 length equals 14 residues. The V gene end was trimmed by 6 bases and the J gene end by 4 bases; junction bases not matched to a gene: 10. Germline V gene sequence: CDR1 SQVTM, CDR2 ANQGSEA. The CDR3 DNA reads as TGCAGCGTGAACCCAGGGGGCGGGAGCTATGGCTACACCTTC. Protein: CSVNPGGGSYGYTF. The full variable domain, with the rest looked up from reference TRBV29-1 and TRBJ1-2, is SAVISQKPSRDICQRGTSLTIQCQVDSQVTMMFWYRQQPGQSLTLIATANQGSEATYESGFVIDKFPISRPNLTFSTLTVSNMSPEDSSIYLCSVNPGGGSYGYTFGSGTRLTVV.

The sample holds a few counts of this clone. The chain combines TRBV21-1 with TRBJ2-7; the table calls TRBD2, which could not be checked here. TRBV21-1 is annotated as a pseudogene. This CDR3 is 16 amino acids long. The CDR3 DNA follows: TGTGCCAGCAGCAAAGGGGAAGAGGGTGAGGTGCGCGAGCAGTACTTC. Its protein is CASSKGEEGEVREQYF.

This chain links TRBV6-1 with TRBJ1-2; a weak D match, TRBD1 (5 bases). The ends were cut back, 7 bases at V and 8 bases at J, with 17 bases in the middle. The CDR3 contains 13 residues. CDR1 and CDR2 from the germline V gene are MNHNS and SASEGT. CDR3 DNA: TGTGCCAGCATCCTAGACAGAGCTAACGGCTACACCTTC. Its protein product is CASILDRANGYTF.

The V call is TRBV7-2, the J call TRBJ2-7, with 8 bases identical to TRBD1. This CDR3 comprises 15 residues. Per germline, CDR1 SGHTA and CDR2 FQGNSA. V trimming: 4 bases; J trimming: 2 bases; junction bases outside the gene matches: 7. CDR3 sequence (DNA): TGTGCCAGCAGCTCGACCGGGACAGGTGCCTACGAGCAGTACTTC. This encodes CASSSTGTGAYEQYF.

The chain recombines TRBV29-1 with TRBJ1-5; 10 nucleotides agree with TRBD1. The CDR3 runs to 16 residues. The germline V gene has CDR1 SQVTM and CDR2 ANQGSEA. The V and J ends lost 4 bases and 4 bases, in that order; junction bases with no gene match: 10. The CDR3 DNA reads TGCAGCGTTGGACAGGGGGCCGGAGGGGGAAATCAGCCCCAGCATTTT. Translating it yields CSVGQGAGGGNQPQHF.

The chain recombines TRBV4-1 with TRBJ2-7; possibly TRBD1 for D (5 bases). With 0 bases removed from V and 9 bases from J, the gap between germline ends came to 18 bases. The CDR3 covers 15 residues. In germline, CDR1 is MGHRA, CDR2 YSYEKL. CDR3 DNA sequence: TGCGCCAGCAGCCAAGATCTTGGCAGGGAAGTGTGGCAGTACTTC. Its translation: CASSQDLGREVWQYF.

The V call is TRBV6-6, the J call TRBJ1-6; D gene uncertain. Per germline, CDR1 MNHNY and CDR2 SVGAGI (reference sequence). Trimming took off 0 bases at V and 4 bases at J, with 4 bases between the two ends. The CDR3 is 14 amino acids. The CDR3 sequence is CASSYSGYNSPLHF. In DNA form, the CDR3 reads TGTGCCAGCAGTTACTCTGGTTATAATTCACCCCTCCACTTT.

The DNA of the CDR3 is TGTGCCCTCTCAAGGGATTCCTACGAGCAGTACTTC. It codes for CALSRDSYEQYF. This chain uses TRBV30 with TRBJ2-7; D not certain. Germline V CDR1 and CDR2: GTSNPN, SVGIG (reference sequence). The CDR3 is 12 amino acids. The V and J ends lost 8 bases and 1 base respectively, with 12 bases between them.

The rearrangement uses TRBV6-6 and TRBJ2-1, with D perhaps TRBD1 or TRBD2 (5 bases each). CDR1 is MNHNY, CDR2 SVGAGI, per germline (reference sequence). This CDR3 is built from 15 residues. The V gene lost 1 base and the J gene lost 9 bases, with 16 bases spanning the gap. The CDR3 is CASSYLAIGTLEQFF. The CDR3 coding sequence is TGTGCCAGCAGTTACTTGGCGATAGGGACCCTTGAGCAGTTCTTC.

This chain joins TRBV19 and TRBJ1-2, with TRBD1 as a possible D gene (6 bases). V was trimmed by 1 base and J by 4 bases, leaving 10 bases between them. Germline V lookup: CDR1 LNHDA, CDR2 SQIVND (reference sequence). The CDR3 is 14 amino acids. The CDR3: CASSIAQGSYGYTF. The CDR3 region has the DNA TGTGCCAGTAGTATAGCTCAGGGGAGCTATGGCTACACCTTC.